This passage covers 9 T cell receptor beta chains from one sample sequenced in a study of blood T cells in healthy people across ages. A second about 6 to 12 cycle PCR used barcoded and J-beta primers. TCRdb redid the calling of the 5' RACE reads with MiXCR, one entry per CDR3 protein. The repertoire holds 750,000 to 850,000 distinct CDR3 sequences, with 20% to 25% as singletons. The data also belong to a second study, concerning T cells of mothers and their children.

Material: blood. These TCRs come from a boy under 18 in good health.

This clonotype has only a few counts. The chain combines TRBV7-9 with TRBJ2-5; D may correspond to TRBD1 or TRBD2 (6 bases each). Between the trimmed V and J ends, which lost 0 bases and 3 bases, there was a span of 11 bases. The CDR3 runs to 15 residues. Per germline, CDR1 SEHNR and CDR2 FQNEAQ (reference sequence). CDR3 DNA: TGTGCCAGCAGCTTAGCGCCGAGGGGGGAAGAGACCCAGTACTTC. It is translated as CASSLAPRGEETQYF. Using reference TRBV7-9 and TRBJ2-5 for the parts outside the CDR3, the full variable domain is DTGVSQNPRHKITKRGQNVTFRCDPISEHNRLYWYRQTLGQGPEFLTYFQNEAQLEKSRLLSDRFSAERPKGSFSTLEIQRTEQGDSAMYLCASSLAPRGEETQYFGPGTRLLVL.

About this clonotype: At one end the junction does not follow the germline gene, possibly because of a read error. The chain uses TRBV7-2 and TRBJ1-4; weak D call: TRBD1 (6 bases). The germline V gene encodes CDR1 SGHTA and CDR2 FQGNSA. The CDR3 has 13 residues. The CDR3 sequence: CANSSQYRDELFF. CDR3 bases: TGTGCCAACAGCAGCCAGTACAGGGACGAACTGTTTTTT.

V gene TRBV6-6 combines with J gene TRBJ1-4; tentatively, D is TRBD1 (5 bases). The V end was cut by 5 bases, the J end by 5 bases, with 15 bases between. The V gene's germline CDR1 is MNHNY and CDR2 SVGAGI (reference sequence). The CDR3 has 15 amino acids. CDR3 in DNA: TGTGCCAGCAGTGACATAACAGGCATGAATGAAAAACTGTTTTTT. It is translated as CASSDITGMNEKLFF.

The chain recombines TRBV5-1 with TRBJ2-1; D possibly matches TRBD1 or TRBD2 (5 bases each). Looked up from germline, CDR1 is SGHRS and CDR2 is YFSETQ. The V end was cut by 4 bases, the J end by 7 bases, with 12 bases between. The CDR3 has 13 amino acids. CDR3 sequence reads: CASSLSRENEQFF. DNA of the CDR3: TGCGCCAGCAGCCTGTCCAGGGAGAATGAGCAGTTCTTC.

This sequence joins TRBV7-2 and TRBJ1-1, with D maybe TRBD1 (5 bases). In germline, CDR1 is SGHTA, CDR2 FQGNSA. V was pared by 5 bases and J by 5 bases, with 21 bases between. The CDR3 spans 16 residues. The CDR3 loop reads CASSPHSGGGWTEAFF. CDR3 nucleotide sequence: TGTGCCAGCAGCCCCCATTCCGGGGGGGGGTGGACTGAAGCTTTCTTT.

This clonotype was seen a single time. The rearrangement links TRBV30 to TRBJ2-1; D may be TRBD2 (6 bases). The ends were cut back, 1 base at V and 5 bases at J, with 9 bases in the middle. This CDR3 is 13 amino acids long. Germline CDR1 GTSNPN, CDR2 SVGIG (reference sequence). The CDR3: CAWSGGAHNEQFF. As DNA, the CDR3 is TGTGCCTGGAGTGGCGGGGCCCACAATGAGCAGTTCTTC. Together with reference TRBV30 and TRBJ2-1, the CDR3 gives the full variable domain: SQTIHQWPATLVQPVGSPLSLECTVEGTSNPNLYWYRQAAGRGLQLLFYSVGIGQISSEVPQNLSASRPQDRQFILSSKKLLLSDSGFYLCAWSGGAHNEQFFGPGTRLTVL.

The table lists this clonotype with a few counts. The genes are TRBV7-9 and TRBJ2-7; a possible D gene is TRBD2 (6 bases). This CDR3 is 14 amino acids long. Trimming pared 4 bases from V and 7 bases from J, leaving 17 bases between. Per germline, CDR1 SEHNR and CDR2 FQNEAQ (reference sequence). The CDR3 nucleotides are TGTGCCAGCAGCTCTCTGTCGGGAGTCGGGGAGCAGTACTTC. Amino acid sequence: CASSSLSGVGEQYF.

The CDR3 protein is CASSLQGLLNSPLHF. In DNA, the CDR3 is TGTGCCAGCAGCTTACAAGGACTGCTCAATTCACCCCTCCACTTT. The J gene is TRBJ1-6, the V gene TRBV9; no firm D call. This CDR3 region has 15 residues. Trimming left V 4 bases short and J 7 bases short, with 15 bases between. Per the germline V gene, CDR1 is SGDLS and CDR2 is YYNGEE.

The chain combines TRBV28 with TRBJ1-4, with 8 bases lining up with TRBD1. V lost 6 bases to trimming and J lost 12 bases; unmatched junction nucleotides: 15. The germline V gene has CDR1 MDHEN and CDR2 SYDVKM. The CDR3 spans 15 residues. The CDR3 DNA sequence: TGTGCCAGCAGCACACAGGGGGAGGTCGCGGGGCAACTGTTTTTT. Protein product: CASSTQGEVAGQLFF.